A single sample is the source of the 14 T cell receptor beta chains below, sequenced in a study of T cell responses to AZD1222 COVID-19 vaccine. Only in-frame clones appear in the TCRdb table, and some are missing; sequencing was by immunoSEQ multiplex PCR. The sample shows more than 100,000 clones, 93% of them seen only once. The material was peripheral blood, obtained on day 0 of AZD1222 vaccination. The receptors were gathered from an adult in good health.

This clone was detected only once. The rearrangement links TRBV2 to TRBJ1-2, with 7 nucleotides matching TRBD1. Germline lookup yields CDR1 SNHLY and CDR2 FYNNEI. The CDR3 is 15 residues long. V shed 8 bases and J 0 bases; nucleotides not matched to a gene: 9. Written as DNA, the CDR3 is TGTGCCAGCTACCGGGACAGCGCTTCTAACTATGGCTACACCTTC. Translation: CASYRDSASNYGYTF. Supplemented by reference TRBV2 and TRBJ1-2, the full variable domain reads EPEVTQTPSHQVTQMGQEVILRCVPISNHLYFYWYRQILGQKVEFLVSFYNNEISEKSEIFDDQFSVERPDGSNFTLKIRSTKLEDSAMYFCASYRDSASNYGYTFGSGTRLTVV.

V is TRBV9 and J is TRBJ1-1; TRBD1 might be the D (5 bases). V was pared by 4 bases and J by 4 bases, with 14 bases between. Germline V gene data show CDR1 as SGDLS and CDR2 as YYNGEE. The CDR3 sequence is 14 residues long. This CDR3 is CASSLGEGVTEAFF. The DNA of the CDR3 is TGTGCCAGCAGCCTAGGGGAGGGAGTCACTGAAGCTTTCTTT.

The chain combines TRBV6-2 or TRBV6-3 with TRBJ2-1; possibly TRBD2 for D (6 bases). V was trimmed by 0 bases and J by 7 bases, leaving 10 bases between them. Germline V lookup: CDR1 MNHEY, CDR2 SVGEGT. The CDR3 is 14 amino acids. The CDR3 sequence: CASSYSPGLNEQFF. Here the CDR3 DNA reads TGTGCCAGCAGTTACTCGCCAGGACTAAATGAGCAGTTCTTC.

V usage is TRBV16 and J usage is TRBJ1-1, with D perhaps matching TRBD1 (6 bases). The CDR3 has 16 amino acids. Germline CDR1 reads KGHSY; CDR2 reads FQNENV. Trimming cost V 5 bases and J 1 base, with 17 bases left between them. CDR3 DNA: TGTGCCAGCAGCGCTCGGGGGCAGAGCGGGAACACTGAAGCTTTCTTT. It codes for CASSARGQSGNTEAFF.

The chain carries TRBV7-6 and TRBJ2-5, with 8 nucleotides matching TRBD2. Germline CDR1 SGHVS, CDR2 FNYEAQ. The CDR3 is 14 amino acids. Unmatched junction bases numbered 5, after V lost 5 bases and J lost 3 bases. The CDR3 nucleotides read TGTGCCAGCAGCCGAACCGGGGGGGAAGAGACCCAGTACTTC. This sequence encodes CASSRTGGEETQYF.

The gene calls are TRBV28 and TRBJ1-5; no firm D call. Germline CDR1 reads MDHEN; CDR2 reads SYDVKM. The V and J ends lost 3 bases and 7 bases respectively, with 25 bases between them. The CDR3 contains 18 residues. CDR3 nucleotides: TGTGCCAGCAGTTTTAAAATTGGGCAGGACCGTTCAAGGCAGCCCCAGCATTTT. This codes for CASSFKIGQDRSRQPQHF.

The V gene is TRBV6-2 or TRBV6-3, the J gene TRBJ2-1, with D unresolved. V lost 6 bases to trimming and J lost 5 bases, with 11 bases between them. This CDR3 has 13 residues. The germline CDR1 and CDR2 sequences are MNHEY and SVGEGT. CDR3 bases: TGTGCCAGCAGCCTAGAGGTCCACAATGAGCAGTTCTTC. This sequence encodes CASSLEVHNEQFF.

This clone occurred once. The chain employs TRBV7-2 and TRBJ1-2; 9 bases align to TRBD1. The germline V gene encodes CDR1 SGHTA and CDR2 FQGNSA. This CDR3 contains 18 residues. After removal of 2 bases from V and 7 bases from J, the junction contained 17 bases not matched to a gene. The CDR3 DNA reads TGTGCCAGCAGCTTATCCCCGGGACAGGGTATAGGGCTTGGTGGCTACACCTTC. It yields the protein CASSLSPGQGIGLGGYTF.

The chain recombines TRBV18 with TRBJ1-2; D gene ambiguous. This CDR3 is built from 14 residues. Trimming shortened V by 3 bases and J by 0 bases, and 8 bases separated the two germline ends. Germline V CDR1 and CDR2: KGHSH, LQKENI. The CDR3 sequence is CASSPTTANYGYTF. The CDR3 DNA is TGTGCCAGCTCACCGACGACGGCTAACTATGGCTACACCTTC.

This chain joins TRBV18 and TRBJ1-4; 9 nucleotides match TRBD1. This CDR3 comprises 16 residues. Germline CDR1 is KGHSH and CDR2 is LQKENI. V shed 3 bases and J 7 bases; nucleotides not matched to a gene: 9. CDR3 coding DNA: TGTGCCAGCTCACCCTTTCGGACAGGGGACATTGAAAAACTGTTTTTT. As protein: CASSPFRTGDIEKLFF.

This chain joins TRBV15 and TRBJ2-1, with 7 nucleotides matching TRBD2. The CDR3 has 13 amino acids. Losses at the gene ends were 3 bases for V and 9 bases for J; bases not matched to a gene: 5. Germline-derived CDR1 and CDR2 are LNHNV and YYDKDF (reference sequence). The CDR3: CATSRGGLSEQFF. DNA of the CDR3: TGTGCCACCAGCAGGGGGGGGTTGAGTGAGCAGTTCTTC.

Remarks on this clone: Other DNA sequences in the same sample also yield this CDR3. V usage is TRBV6-4 and J usage is TRBJ2-1; D possibly corresponds to TRBD2 (6 bases). The CDR3 spans 15 residues. Deletions cut 2 bases from V and 1 base from J, with 9 bases between. Germline values: CDR1 MRHNA, CDR2 SNTAGT. The CDR3 DNA sequence: TGTGCCAGCAGTGACGGCGGGGATTCCTACAATGAGCAGTTCTTC. Translating gives CASSDGGDSYNEQFF.

The rearrangement uses TRBV20-1 and TRBJ1-3; D ambiguous. V was shortened by 3 bases and J by 1 base, with 7 bases between the two germline ends. Germline V gene data show CDR1 as DFQATT and CDR2 as SNEGSKA (reference sequence). The CDR3 covers 13 residues. The CDR3 sequence is CSASQASGNTIYF. The CDR3 bases are TGCAGTGCTAGTCAGGCTTCTGGAAACACCATATATTTT.

The rearrangement joins TRBV5-4 to TRBJ1-1; no clear D. Germline V CDR1 and CDR2: SGHNT, YYREEE (reference sequence). V lost 1 base and J 0 bases, leaving 7 bases between the germline ends. CDR3 size: 14 residues. CDR3 region: CASSLHSLNTEAFF. CDR3 nucleotides: TGTGCCAGCAGCTTGCACAGCTTGAACACTGAAGCTTTCTTT.